Presented here are 13 T cell receptor beta chains from one specimen sequenced in a study of cytomegalovirus exposure and HLA in healthy donors listed by TCRdb under 2017. Libraries were constructed by the immunoSEQ multiplex PCR assay. The multiplex PCR relied on a mix of 60 forward primers for TCR Vbeta segments and 13 reverse primers for TCR Jbeta segments. The table comes from immuneACCESS by way of TCRdb, which keeps in-frame sequences with V and J called. Part of the clones is missing from these tables; in studies checked, under half for an unresolved V gene and the rest for unknown reasons. Here the sample has 90,000 or so clones; approximately 80% occur a single time. Roughly 3.8% of the sample comes from the top ten. Sample: PBMCs. The receptors here all came from a man in his fifties in good health and CMV-seronegative.

The V gene is TRBV27, the J gene TRBJ2-5, with D possibly being TRBD1 (5 bases). Germline V gives CDR1 MNHEY, CDR2 SMNVEV (reference sequence). The CDR3 extends over 14 amino acids. Deletions cut 3 bases from V and 1 base from J, with 9 bases between. In DNA, the CDR3 is TGTGCCAGCAGTTTTAGGGGCGCCCAAGAGACCCAGTACTTC. Amino acids: CASSFRGAQETQYF.

The chain joins TRBV5-4 to TRBJ1-3, with 9 bases identical to TRBD1. Germline-derived CDR1 and CDR2 are SGHNT and YYREEE (reference sequence). This CDR3 contains 17 residues. Losses at the gene ends were 4 bases for V and 6 bases for J; bases not matched to a gene: 14. The CDR3 here is CASSPGQGISLANTIYF. The CDR3 nucleotides are TGTGCCAGCAGCCCTGGACAGGGGATCTCGCTAGCAAACACCATATATTTT.

The chain combines TRBV19 with TRBJ1-5; D may be TRBD1 (6 bases). With 5 bases removed from V and 2 bases from J, the gap between germline ends came to 25 bases. The germline V gene has CDR1 LNHDA and CDR2 SQIVND (reference sequence). The CDR3 contains 19 residues. The CDR3 DNA follows: TGTGCCAGTAGTCGGGTGGCCGGGACATCCGGATTGGGCAATCAGCCCCAGCATTTT. Protein sequence: CASSRVAGTSGLGNQPQHF.

J is TRBJ2-2 and V is TRBV11-2, with TRBD1 matching 7 bases. Germline CDR1 reads SGHAT; CDR2 reads FQNNGV. CDR3 length equals 16 residues. V lost 1 base to trimming and J lost 7 bases; unmatched junction nucleotides: 9. The CDR3 DNA sequence: TGTGCCAGCAGCTTAGGAAGGGGGCCTTATGGCGGGGAGCTGTTTTTT. It yields the protein CASSLGRGPYGGELFF.

This clone was seen more than once but under ten times. The V call is TRBV5-6, the J call TRBJ2-7; D is ambiguous. With 2 bases removed from V and 6 bases from J, the gap between germline ends came to 18 bases. The CDR3 length is 15 residues. CDR1 and CDR2 (germline): SGHDT, YYEEEE. In DNA form, the CDR3 reads TGTGCCAGCAGCTTAGTTCTGGGCCCTTCTTTCGAGCAGTACTTC. Its protein is CASSLVLGPSFEQYF.

The rearrangement links TRBV28 to TRBJ2-1, with TRBD1 matching over 9 bases. V shed 4 bases and J 5 bases; nucleotides not matched to a gene: 3. The V gene's germline CDR1 is MDHEN and CDR2 SYDVKM. The CDR3 runs to 14 residues. The CDR3 sequence: CASSYGDRDNEQFF. CDR3 DNA sequence: TGTGCCAGCAGTTACGGGGACAGGGACAATGAGCAGTTCTTC.

This chain links TRBV19 with TRBJ2-1, with a possible D match to TRBD1 (6 bases). The CDR3 extends over 16 amino acids. Germline CDR1 and CDR2: LNHDA and SQIVND (reference sequence). V was clipped by 1 base and J by 4 bases, with 14 bases between them. The CDR3 spells CASSIGGQAPYNEQFF. CDR3 coding DNA: TGTGCCAGTAGTATAGGGGGACAAGCTCCTTACAATGAGCAGTTCTTC.

The V gene is TRBV18, the J gene TRBJ1-1; 8 bases are a match to TRBD1. V gave up 8 bases and J gave up 1 base; unmatched junction bases: 3. Germline V gene sequence: CDR1 KGHSH, CDR2 LQKENI. The CDR3 is 13 amino acids. CDR3 in DNA: TGTGCCAGCCAAGGACAGGGGAACACTGAAGCTTTCTTT. Amino acids: CASQGQGNTEAFF. The whole variable domain, filled in from reference TRBV18 and TRBJ1-1, reads NAGVMQNPRHLVRRRGQEARLRCSPMKGHSHVYWYRQLPEEGLKFMVYLQKENIIDESGMPKERFSAEFPKEGPSILRIQQVVRGDSAAYFCASQGQGNTEAFFGQGTRLTVV.

The chain recombines TRBV7-2 with TRBJ1-4; no definite D call. The CDR3 has 14 residues. V lost 5 bases and J lost 10, with 17 bases in between. The germline CDR1 and CDR2 sequences are SGHTA and FQGNSA. CDR3 sequence reads: CASSTTSMEAKLFF. The CDR3 DNA follows: TGTGCCAGCAGCACAACGTCGATGGAGGCAAAACTGTTTTTT.

The V call is TRBV6-5, the J call TRBJ1-1, with D possibly being TRBD1 (5 bases). The germline V gene encodes CDR1 MNHEY and CDR2 SVGAGI. Between the trimmed V and J ends, which lost 6 bases and 5 bases, there was a span of 19 bases. The CDR3 has 15 amino acids. CDR3 amino acids: CASRDRGTLGTEAFF. The CDR3 nucleotides are TGTGCCAGCAGGGACCGCGGGACTTTGGGTACTGAAGCTTTCTTT.

The chain joins TRBV7-2 to TRBJ2-5; D uncertain. The DNA end lines up better with TRBJ2-7; the J call may be wrong. The germline V gene has CDR1 SGHTA and CDR2 FQGNSA. The CDR3 totals 17 residues. The CDR3 DNA reads as TGTGCCAGCAGCTTAGCGCTCTCTAGGCGGAACCCCTACGAGCAGTACTTC. As protein: CASSLALSRRNPYEQYF.

The chain is built from TRBV5-1 and TRBJ1-2; 7 bases fit TRBD1. Germline V gene data show CDR1 as SGHRS and CDR2 as YFSETQ. The CDR3 is 14 amino acids. The V gene end was trimmed by 7 bases and the J gene end by 5 bases; junction bases not matched to a gene: 11. The CDR3 spells CASALGDREYGYTF. In DNA form, the CDR3 reads TGCGCCAGCGCACTGGGTGACAGGGAATATGGCTACACCTTC.

This clone was observed once. The CDR3 bases are TGTGCCAGCAGTTTATGGCAAAATAATGAAAAACTGTTTTTT. The encoded protein is CASSLWQNNEKLFF. The chain links TRBV27 to TRBJ1-4; D is undetermined. This CDR3 contains 14 residues. The germline CDR1 and CDR2 sequences are MNHEY and SMNVEV (reference sequence). V was pared by 1 base and J by 4 bases, with 7 bases between.